This T cell receptor (beta chain) stems from a study of blood T cells in healthy people across ages. Primers used in a second PCR of roughly 6 to 11 cycles were a sample-barcoded 5' primer and a J-beta primer mix. TCRdb reprocessed the 5' RACE reads via MiXCR and lists one record per CDR3 protein. The sample carries around 700,000 distinct CDR3 sequences, roughly 25% recorded once. A further study also used this sample, focusing on T cells of mothers and their children.

Sequenced sample: blood. This clonotype was sampled from a boy aged 5-17 years in good health.

The CDR3: CAIKRTSGEYEQFF. CDR3 DNA: TGTGCCATCAAAAGGACTAGCGGCGAGTATGAGCAGTTCTTC. This chain uses TRBV10-3 with TRBJ2-1, with 10 bases lining up with TRBD2. Per the germline V gene, CDR1 is ENHRY and CDR2 is SYGVKD. J was trimmed by 8 bases and V by 7 bases; bases with no gene match: 8. The CDR3 totals 14 residues.